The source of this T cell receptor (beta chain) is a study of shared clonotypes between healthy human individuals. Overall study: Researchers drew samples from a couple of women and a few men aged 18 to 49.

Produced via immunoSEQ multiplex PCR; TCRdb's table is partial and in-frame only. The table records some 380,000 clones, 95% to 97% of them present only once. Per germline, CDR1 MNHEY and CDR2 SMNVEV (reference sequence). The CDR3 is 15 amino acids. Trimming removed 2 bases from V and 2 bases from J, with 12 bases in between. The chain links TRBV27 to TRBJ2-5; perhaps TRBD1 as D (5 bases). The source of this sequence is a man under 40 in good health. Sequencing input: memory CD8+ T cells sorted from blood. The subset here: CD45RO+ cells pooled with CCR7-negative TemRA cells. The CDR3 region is CASSLRVGHQETQYF. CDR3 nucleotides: TGTGCCAGCAGTTTAAGGGTGGGGCATCAAGAGACCCAGTACTTC.